Following are 20 T cell receptor beta chains from one sample sequenced in a study of blood T cell repertoires in COVID-19. This table comes from immunoSEQ multiplex PCR, and its TCRdb copy is limited to in-frame clones, with some not included. Among around 51,000 clones, around 85% were seen once, and the ten largest hold about 3.2%. The sample taken for sequencing was peripheral blood. Every receptor here comes from a woman aged 80 or older with acute or convalescent COVID-19.

This clone was detected only a few times. J is TRBJ1-6 and V is TRBV19, with TRBD1 as a possible D gene (5 bases). Between the trimmed V and J ends, which lost 3 bases and 6 bases, there was a span of 9 bases. The germline V gene encodes CDR1 LNHDA and CDR2 SQIVND (reference sequence). CDR3 length: 14 amino acids. The CDR3 sequence is CASSIRRVNSPLHF. CDR3 nucleotides: TGTGCCAGTAGTATCCGCAGGGTTAATTCACCCCTCCACTTT.

V gene TRBV30 combines with J gene TRBJ2-1; TRBD2 agrees at 7 bases. Germline-derived CDR1 and CDR2 are GTSNPN and SVGIG (reference sequence). CDR3 size: 15 residues. The V segment lost 0 bases and the J segment 4 bases; nucleotides outside the gene matches: 6. The CDR3 nucleotides read TGTGCCTGGAGTGTGGGGAGGGCAGTATACAATGAGCAGTTCTTC. Its translation is CAWSVGRAVYNEQFF.

CDR3 nucleotides: TGCGCCAGCAGCCATCCCGGGGGGGCCGCTGAAGCTTTCTTT. The encoded protein is CASSHPGGAAEAFF. V gene TRBV5-1 combines with J gene TRBJ1-1; D might be TRBD1 (6 bases). There are 14 residues in the CDR3. V was clipped by 4 bases and J by 6 bases, with 16 bases between them. CDR1 and CDR2 (germline): SGHRS, YFSETQ. Variable domain in full (rest from reference TRBV5-1 and TRBJ1-1): KAGVTQTPRYLIKTRGQQVTLSCSPISGHRSVSWYQQTPGQGLQFLFEYFSETQRNKGNFPGRFSGRQFSNSRSEMNVSTLELGDSALYLCASSHPGGAAEAFFGQGTRLTVV.

This clone was detected once. V usage is TRBV7-2 and J usage is TRBJ1-2; 9 positions agree with TRBD1. Germline CDR1 is SGHTA and CDR2 is FQGNSA. The ends lost 1 base at V and 4 bases at J; junction bases unmatched: 4. This CDR3 is built from 15 residues. CDR3 nucleotides: TGTGCCAGCAGCTTAGACAGGGGGCAGGGCTATGGCTACACCTTC. Translated, it gives CASSLDRGQGYGYTF.

This chain uses TRBV3-1 (or the pseudogene TRBV3-2) with TRBJ1-2; D gene ambiguous. Germline CDR1 LGHDT, CDR2 YNNKEL (reference sequence). The ends were cut back, 1 base at V and 3 bases at J, with 12 bases in the middle. The CDR3 is made up of 15 amino acids. CDR3 amino acids: CASSQGLGRDYGYTF. The DNA for the CDR3 is TGTGCCAGCAGCCAAGGGCTTGGCCGGGACTATGGCTACACCTTC.

This clone was found once. The chain couples TRBV3-1 (or the pseudogene TRBV3-2) to TRBJ1-6; possibly TRBD1 for D (5 bases). The CDR3 runs 16 residues. Trimming stripped 6 bases from V and 0 bases from J, with 12 bases between. The germline V gene encodes CDR1 LGHDT and CDR2 YNNKEL (reference sequence). The CDR3 sequence: CASRMGGSSYNSPLHF. CDR3 bases: TGTGCCAGCAGGATGGGGGGGAGCTCCTATAATTCACCCCTCCACTTT.

To note about this clone: The DNA is omitted, as the CDR3 cannot be located on it reliably, and the CDR3 follows TCRdb's listing. The rearrangement uses TRBV6-5 and TRBJ1-1. The CDR3 sequence runs 13 residues, both termini included. Germline CDR1 and CDR2: MNHEY and SVGAGI. The CDR3 protein is CASSTSKEQEAFF.

CDR3 protein: CASSEALNEQFF. The DNA for the CDR3 is TGTGCCAGCAGTGAAGCGCTAAATGAGCAGTTCTTC. The chain recombines TRBV6-1 with TRBJ2-1, with unresolved D. Germline CDR1 and CDR2: MNHNS and SASEGT. The V end was cut by 0 bases, the J end by 7 bases, with 4 bases between. The CDR3 sequence is 12 residues long.

This chain uses TRBV2 with TRBJ1-5; TRBD1 is a possible D gene (6 bases). Germline lookup yields CDR1 SNHLY and CDR2 FYNNEI. The CDR3 runs 15 residues. The V end was cut by 1 base, the J end by 3 bases, with 10 bases between. As DNA, the CDR3 is TGTGCCAGCAGTGAAGGGAACAGGGTCAATCAGCCCCAGCATTTT. Residues: CASSEGNRVNQPQHF.

This chain connects TRBV30 to TRBJ1-2; D ambiguous. V was cut by 0 bases and J by 0 bases, with 5 bases left in between. Per germline, CDR1 GTSNPN and CDR2 SVGIG (reference sequence). CDR3 size: 13 residues. The CDR3 loop reads CAWSVQTNYGYTF. Written as DNA, the CDR3 is TGTGCCTGGAGTGTACAGACTAACTATGGCTACACCTTC.

V and J are TRBV19 and TRBJ1-3, with a weak D call TRBD1 (6 bases). V dropped 4 bases and J dropped 8 bases, with 12 bases sitting between them. In germline, CDR1 is LNHDA, CDR2 SQIVND (reference sequence). The CDR3 covers 13 residues. The CDR3 loop reads CASSTYRADTIYF. CDR3 nucleotides: TGTGCCAGTAGTACCTACAGGGCGGACACCATATATTTT.

Here the CDR3 reads CASIQSTGVEAFF. For the CDR3, the DNA is TGTGCCAGCATCCAATCGACAGGGGTTGAAGCTTTCTTT. V gene TRBV6-6 combines with J gene TRBJ1-1, with 8 nucleotides matching TRBD1. The CDR3 sequence is 13 residues long. Germline V CDR1 and CDR2: MNHNY, SVGAGI (reference sequence). After removal of 7 bases from V and 7 bases from J, the junction contained 8 bases not matched to a gene.

The chain recombines TRBV3-1 (or the pseudogene TRBV3-2) with TRBJ2-2, with TRBD1 as a possible D gene (6 bases). Trimming pared 2 bases from V and 1 base from J, leaving 17 bases between. The CDR3 consists of 18 residues. Germline V gives CDR1 LGHDT, CDR2 YNNKEL (reference sequence). Here the CDR3 DNA reads TGTGCCAGCAGCCAAACCCCCGGGACACCGATGAACACCGGGGAGCTGTTTTTT. The encoded protein is CASSQTPGTPMNTGELFF.

V usage is TRBV2 and J usage is TRBJ1-1, with 7 positions matching TRBD1. V dropped 0 bases and J dropped 5; count of bases not matched to a gene: 9. Germline lookup yields CDR1 SNHLY and CDR2 FYNNEI. This CDR3 region has 16 residues. CDR3 DNA sequence: TGTGCCAGCAGTGAAGCGCTGGGGACAGTTTTAACTGAAGCTTTCTTT. Protein: CASSEALGTVLTEAFF.

The chain uses TRBV5-1 and TRBJ1-5, with 8 nucleotides matching TRBD1. CDR3 length: 14 residues. The germline V gene has CDR1 SGHRS and CDR2 YFSETQ. Losses at the gene ends were 4 bases for V and 6 bases for J; bases not matched to a gene: 6. The CDR3 nucleotides read TGCGCCAGCAGCATCACAGGGGGAGGTCAGCCCCAGCATTTT. This translates into CASSITGGGQPQHF.

The J gene is TRBJ2-5, the V gene TRBV28, with 13 nucleotides matching TRBD2. The CDR3 contains 17 residues. CDR1 MDHEN and CDR2 SYDVKM come from the germline V gene. The V gene end was trimmed by 5 bases and the J gene end by 5 bases; junction bases not matched to a gene: 11. The DNA of the CDR3 is TGTGCCAGCAGTCTAGGGATGGGGACTAGCGGGGCGGAGACCCAGTACTTC. It yields the protein CASSLGMGTSGAETQYF.

The rearrangement links TRBV6-2 or TRBV6-3 to TRBJ2-5; a weak D match, TRBD2 (6 bases). The CDR3 spans 16 residues. V was pared by 2 bases and J by 2 bases, with 15 bases between. Germline V gene lookup returns CDR1 MNHEY and CDR2 SVGEGT. CDR3 sequence: CASSYPAGYFQETQYF. CDR3 DNA: TGTGCCAGCAGTTACCCGGCGGGGTATTTTCAAGAGACCCAGTACTTC.

V gene TRBV11-2 combines with J gene TRBJ2-5; 13 nucleotides agree with TRBD2. Germline CDR1 is SGHAT and CDR2 is FQNNGV. The CDR3 loop spans 17 amino acids. J lost 4 bases, V lost 5 bases, and 10 bases had no gene match. CDR3 in amino acids: CASSPGLAGAPGETQYF. The CDR3, as DNA: TGTGCCAGCAGCCCCGGACTAGCGGGGGCCCCCGGAGAGACCCAGTACTTC.

The chain recombines TRBV5-8 with TRBJ1-4; 7 positions match TRBD1. V lost 4 bases and J lost 2; bases outside the gene matches: 17. The germline gives CDR1 SGHTS, CDR2 YDEGEE. The CDR3 has 19 residues. For the CDR3, the DNA is TGTGCCAGCAGCGTGTACAGGGGTCCTCCGAGGGGGACTAATGAAAAACTGTTTTTT. Amino acid sequence: CASSVYRGPPRGTNEKLFF.

This rearrangement joins TRBV6-1 to TRBJ1-5, with TRBD1 identical over 8 bases. V shed 6 bases, J shed 4 bases, and the junction held 5 bases outside the gene matches. Germline CDR1 is MNHNS and CDR2 is SASEGT. This CDR3 is built from 14 residues. The CDR3 coding sequence is TGTGCCAGCAGGATCGACAGGGGTAATCAGCCCCAGCATTTT. It yields the protein CASRIDRGNQPQHF.